The clone carrying this T cell receptor beta chain was observed a handful of times. The diagnostic basis comprised clinical symptoms, serum thyroxine and TRAb, thyroid ultrasound and orbital computed tomography. The source material, RNA transcripts, was used to amplify TCR beta CDR3 regions. The study used the HTBI primer set for a first-round RT-PCR of the TCR CDR3. TCRdb redid the calling of the multiplex PCR reads with MiXCR, one entry per CDR3 protein. Seen here are around 500,000 distinct CDR3 sequences, less than 25% observed once, and the top ten hold approximately 49%. This entry is derived from a study of T cells in Graves' hyperthyroidism and ophthalmopathy. Sample: blood. The TCR sequence derives from a woman aged 70-85 years with Graves' ophthalmopathy.

CDR3 in DNA: TGCAGTGGACTCAGGGTAGGGGAGACCCAGTACTTC. It is translated as CSGLRVGETQYF. The gene calls are TRBV20-1 and TRBJ2-5; D is possibly TRBD1 (5 bases). This CDR3 comprises 12 residues. V lost 7 bases and J lost 5, with 14 bases in between. Germline values: CDR1 DFQATT, CDR2 SNEGSKA (reference sequence).